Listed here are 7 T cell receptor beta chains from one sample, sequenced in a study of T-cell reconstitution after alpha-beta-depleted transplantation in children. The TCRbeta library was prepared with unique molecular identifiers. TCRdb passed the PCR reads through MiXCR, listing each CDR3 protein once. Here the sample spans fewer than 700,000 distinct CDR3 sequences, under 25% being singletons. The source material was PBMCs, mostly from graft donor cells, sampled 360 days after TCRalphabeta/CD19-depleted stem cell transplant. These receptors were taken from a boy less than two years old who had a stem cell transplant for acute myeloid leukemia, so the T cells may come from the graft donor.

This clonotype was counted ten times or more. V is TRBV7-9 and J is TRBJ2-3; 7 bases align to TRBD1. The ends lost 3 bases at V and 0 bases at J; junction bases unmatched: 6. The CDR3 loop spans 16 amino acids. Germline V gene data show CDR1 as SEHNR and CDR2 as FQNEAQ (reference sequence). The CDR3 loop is CASSLRDSPSTDTQYF. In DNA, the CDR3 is TGTGCCAGCAGCTTGAGGGACAGCCCTAGCACAGATACGCAGTATTTT. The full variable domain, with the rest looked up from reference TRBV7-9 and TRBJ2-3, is DTGVSQNPRHKITKRGQNVTFRCDPISEHNRLYWYRQTLGQGPEFLTYFQNEAQLEKSRLLSDRFSAERPKGSFSTLEIQRTEQGDSAMYLCASSLRDSPSTDTQYFGPGTRLTVL.

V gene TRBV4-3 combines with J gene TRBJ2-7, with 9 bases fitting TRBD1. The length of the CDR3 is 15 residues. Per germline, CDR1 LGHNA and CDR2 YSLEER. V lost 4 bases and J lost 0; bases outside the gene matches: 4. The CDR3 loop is CASSPGQGFSYEQYF. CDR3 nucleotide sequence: TGCGCCAGCAGCCCCGGACAGGGGTTCTCCTACGAGCAGTACTTC.

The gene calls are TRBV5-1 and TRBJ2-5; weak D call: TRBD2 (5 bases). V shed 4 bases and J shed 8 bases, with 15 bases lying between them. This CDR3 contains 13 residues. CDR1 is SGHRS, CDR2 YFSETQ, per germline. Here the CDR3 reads CASSVTEGYTQYF. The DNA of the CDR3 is TGCGCCAGCAGCGTGACTGAGGGTTATACCCAGTACTTC.

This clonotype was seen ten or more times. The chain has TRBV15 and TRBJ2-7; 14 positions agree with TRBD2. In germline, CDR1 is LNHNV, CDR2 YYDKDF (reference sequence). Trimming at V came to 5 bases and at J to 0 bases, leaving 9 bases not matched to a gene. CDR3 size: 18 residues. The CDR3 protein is CATSGRGTSGGISYEQYF. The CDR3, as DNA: TGTGCCACCAGCGGCCGGGGGACTAGCGGGGGTATCTCCTACGAGCAGTACTTC.

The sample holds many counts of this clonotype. This CDR3 is CSAREGETQYF. CDR3 coding DNA: TGCAGTGCTAGAGAAGGGGAGACCCAGTACTTC. The chain couples TRBV20-1 to TRBJ2-5, with D unresolved. With 0 bases removed from V and 5 bases from J, the gap between germline ends came to 4 bases. The CDR3 has 11 amino acids. CDR1 is DFQATT and CDR2 is SNEGSKA in the germline V gene (reference sequence).

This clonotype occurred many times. CDR3 sequence reads: CSAREFREVNSPLHF. The CDR3 DNA reads TGCAGTGCTAGAGAATTCAGGGAGGTGAATTCACCCCTCCACTTT. V is TRBV20-1 and J is TRBJ1-6; possible D gene TRBD1, 5 bases. The CDR3 contains 15 residues. V lost 0 bases to trimming and J lost 7 bases, with 13 bases between them. The germline V gene has CDR1 DFQATT and CDR2 SNEGSKA (reference sequence).

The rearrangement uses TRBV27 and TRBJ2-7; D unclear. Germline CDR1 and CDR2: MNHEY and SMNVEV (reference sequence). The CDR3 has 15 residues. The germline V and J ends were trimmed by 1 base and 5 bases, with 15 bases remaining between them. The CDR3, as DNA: TGTGCCAGCAGTTTATTGACCCCCAGAACTCACGAGCAGTACTTC. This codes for CASSLLTPRTHEQYF.